A selection of T cell receptor beta chains follows, all from one sample in a study of blood T cell repertoires in COVID-19. Repertoires were generated with immunoSEQ multiplex PCR, while TCRdb's copy carries only in-frame clones and drops some. The data show tens of thousands of clones, approximately 88% seen once. Sequenced: peripheral blood. The origin of the receptors is a man between 65 and 79 years old in a cohort sampled during active COVID-19. The CDR3 runs from the conserved cysteine through the conserved F or W. The order of the fields is V gene, D gene, J gene, clone size, CDR3 DNA, CDR3 protein. D genes are given only for firm matches. Clone size is shown for a subset of rows, as once, few, many or a class of expanded clone.

V gene: TRBV7-9
D gene: .
J gene: TRBJ2-7
clone size: once
CDR3 DNA: TGTGCCAGCTTGGGACTTTCCTACGAGCAGTACTTC
CDR3 protein: CASLGLSYEQYF

V gene: TRBV7-9
D gene: .
J gene: TRBJ1-1
clone size: .
CDR3 DNA: TGTGCCAGCAGCCCGATCCGATCGGGCACTGAAGCTTTCTTT
CDR3 protein: CASSPIRSGTEAFF

V gene: TRBV7-9
D gene: .
J gene: TRBJ1-3
clone size: .
CDR3 DNA: TGTGCCAGCAGCTCGCCCCGAGGAGTCTCTGGAAACACCATATATTTT
CDR3 protein: CASSSPRGVSGNTIYF

V gene: TRBV5-1
D gene: TRBD1
J gene: TRBJ2-5
clone size: .
CDR3 DNA: TGCGCCAGCAGCTTACCCGGGACAGGGCTCCCCCAAGAGACCCAGTACTTC
CDR3 protein: CASSLPGTGLPQETQYF

V gene: TRBV7-3
D gene: .
J gene: TRBJ1-1
clone size: .
CDR3 DNA: TGTGCCAGCAGCTTACAACCCCAGATCGAGGGTACTGAAGCTTTCTTT
CDR3 protein: CASSLQPQIEGTEAFF

V gene: TRBV15
D gene: .
J gene: TRBJ1-6
clone size: .
CDR3 DNA: TGTGCCACCAGCTACCAGGACTTCGGGGGTAATTCACCCCTCCACTTT
CDR3 protein: CATSYQDFGGNSPLHF

V gene: TRBV6-4
D gene: TRBD2
J gene: TRBJ2-1
clone size: .
CDR3 DNA: TGTGCCAGCAGAATAAATGCAGACCGGGGGGATGAGTTCTTC
CDR3 protein: CASRINADRGDEFF

V gene: TRBV9
D gene: TRBD2
J gene: TRBJ2-2
clone size: .
CDR3 DNA: TGTGCCAGCAGCGTCGAGACTAGCGGGAGTACCGGGGAGCTGTTTTTT
CDR3 protein: CASSVETSGSTGELFF

V gene: TRBV3-1/TRBV3-2
D gene: TRBD2
J gene: TRBJ2-2
clone size: .
CDR3 DNA: TGTGCCAGCAGCCAAGACCGACTAGCGGGAGCACCCGGGGAGCTGTTTTTT
CDR3 protein: CASSQDRLAGAPGELFF

V gene: TRBV15
D gene: TRBD1
J gene: TRBJ1-2
clone size: .
CDR3 DNA: TGTGCCACCAGCAGAATTACGACAGGGAACTATGGCTACACCTTC
CDR3 protein: CATSRITTGNYGYTF

V gene: TRBV5-1
D gene: TRBD1
J gene: TRBJ2-1
clone size: .
CDR3 DNA: TGCGCCAGCAGCTTGTTTCCCGGACAGGGCTCCTACAATGAGCAGTTCTTC
CDR3 protein: CASSLFPGQGSYNEQFF

V gene: TRBV5-1
D gene: TRBD2
J gene: TRBJ2-1
clone size: once
CDR3 DNA: TGCGCCAGCAGTGGGCGCGGGAGGGGGAATGAGCAGTTCTTC
CDR3 protein: CASSGRGRGNEQFF

V gene: TRBV7-2
D gene: .
J gene: TRBJ2-7
clone size: .
CDR3 DNA: TGTGCCAGCAGCTTACAGGGGACCTACGAGCAGTACTTC
CDR3 protein: CASSLQGTYEQYF

V gene: TRBV6-6
D gene: TRBD1
J gene: TRBJ1-1
clone size: .
CDR3 DNA: TGTGCCAGCAGTTACATCAGGGGGGAAGCTTTCTTT
CDR3 protein: CASSYIRGEAFF

V gene: TRBV9
D gene: TRBD2
J gene: TRBJ2-7
clone size: .
CDR3 DNA: TGTGCCAGCAGCGGCGGGGGGCAGGAGTACGAGCAGTACTTC
CDR3 protein: CASSGGGQEYEQYF

V gene: TRBV5-1
D gene: TRBD1
J gene: TRBJ2-7
clone size: .
CDR3 DNA: TGCGCCAGCAGCTTGGCCCCCACAGGGGGCCCTCTTGGCGAGCAGTACTTC
CDR3 protein: CASSLAPTGGPLGEQYF

V gene: TRBV9
D gene: .
J gene: TRBJ2-1
clone size: .
CDR3 DNA: TGTGCCAGCAGCGTAGAAGCGGGCCCGTACAATGAGCAGTTCTTC
CDR3 protein: CASSVEAGPYNEQFF